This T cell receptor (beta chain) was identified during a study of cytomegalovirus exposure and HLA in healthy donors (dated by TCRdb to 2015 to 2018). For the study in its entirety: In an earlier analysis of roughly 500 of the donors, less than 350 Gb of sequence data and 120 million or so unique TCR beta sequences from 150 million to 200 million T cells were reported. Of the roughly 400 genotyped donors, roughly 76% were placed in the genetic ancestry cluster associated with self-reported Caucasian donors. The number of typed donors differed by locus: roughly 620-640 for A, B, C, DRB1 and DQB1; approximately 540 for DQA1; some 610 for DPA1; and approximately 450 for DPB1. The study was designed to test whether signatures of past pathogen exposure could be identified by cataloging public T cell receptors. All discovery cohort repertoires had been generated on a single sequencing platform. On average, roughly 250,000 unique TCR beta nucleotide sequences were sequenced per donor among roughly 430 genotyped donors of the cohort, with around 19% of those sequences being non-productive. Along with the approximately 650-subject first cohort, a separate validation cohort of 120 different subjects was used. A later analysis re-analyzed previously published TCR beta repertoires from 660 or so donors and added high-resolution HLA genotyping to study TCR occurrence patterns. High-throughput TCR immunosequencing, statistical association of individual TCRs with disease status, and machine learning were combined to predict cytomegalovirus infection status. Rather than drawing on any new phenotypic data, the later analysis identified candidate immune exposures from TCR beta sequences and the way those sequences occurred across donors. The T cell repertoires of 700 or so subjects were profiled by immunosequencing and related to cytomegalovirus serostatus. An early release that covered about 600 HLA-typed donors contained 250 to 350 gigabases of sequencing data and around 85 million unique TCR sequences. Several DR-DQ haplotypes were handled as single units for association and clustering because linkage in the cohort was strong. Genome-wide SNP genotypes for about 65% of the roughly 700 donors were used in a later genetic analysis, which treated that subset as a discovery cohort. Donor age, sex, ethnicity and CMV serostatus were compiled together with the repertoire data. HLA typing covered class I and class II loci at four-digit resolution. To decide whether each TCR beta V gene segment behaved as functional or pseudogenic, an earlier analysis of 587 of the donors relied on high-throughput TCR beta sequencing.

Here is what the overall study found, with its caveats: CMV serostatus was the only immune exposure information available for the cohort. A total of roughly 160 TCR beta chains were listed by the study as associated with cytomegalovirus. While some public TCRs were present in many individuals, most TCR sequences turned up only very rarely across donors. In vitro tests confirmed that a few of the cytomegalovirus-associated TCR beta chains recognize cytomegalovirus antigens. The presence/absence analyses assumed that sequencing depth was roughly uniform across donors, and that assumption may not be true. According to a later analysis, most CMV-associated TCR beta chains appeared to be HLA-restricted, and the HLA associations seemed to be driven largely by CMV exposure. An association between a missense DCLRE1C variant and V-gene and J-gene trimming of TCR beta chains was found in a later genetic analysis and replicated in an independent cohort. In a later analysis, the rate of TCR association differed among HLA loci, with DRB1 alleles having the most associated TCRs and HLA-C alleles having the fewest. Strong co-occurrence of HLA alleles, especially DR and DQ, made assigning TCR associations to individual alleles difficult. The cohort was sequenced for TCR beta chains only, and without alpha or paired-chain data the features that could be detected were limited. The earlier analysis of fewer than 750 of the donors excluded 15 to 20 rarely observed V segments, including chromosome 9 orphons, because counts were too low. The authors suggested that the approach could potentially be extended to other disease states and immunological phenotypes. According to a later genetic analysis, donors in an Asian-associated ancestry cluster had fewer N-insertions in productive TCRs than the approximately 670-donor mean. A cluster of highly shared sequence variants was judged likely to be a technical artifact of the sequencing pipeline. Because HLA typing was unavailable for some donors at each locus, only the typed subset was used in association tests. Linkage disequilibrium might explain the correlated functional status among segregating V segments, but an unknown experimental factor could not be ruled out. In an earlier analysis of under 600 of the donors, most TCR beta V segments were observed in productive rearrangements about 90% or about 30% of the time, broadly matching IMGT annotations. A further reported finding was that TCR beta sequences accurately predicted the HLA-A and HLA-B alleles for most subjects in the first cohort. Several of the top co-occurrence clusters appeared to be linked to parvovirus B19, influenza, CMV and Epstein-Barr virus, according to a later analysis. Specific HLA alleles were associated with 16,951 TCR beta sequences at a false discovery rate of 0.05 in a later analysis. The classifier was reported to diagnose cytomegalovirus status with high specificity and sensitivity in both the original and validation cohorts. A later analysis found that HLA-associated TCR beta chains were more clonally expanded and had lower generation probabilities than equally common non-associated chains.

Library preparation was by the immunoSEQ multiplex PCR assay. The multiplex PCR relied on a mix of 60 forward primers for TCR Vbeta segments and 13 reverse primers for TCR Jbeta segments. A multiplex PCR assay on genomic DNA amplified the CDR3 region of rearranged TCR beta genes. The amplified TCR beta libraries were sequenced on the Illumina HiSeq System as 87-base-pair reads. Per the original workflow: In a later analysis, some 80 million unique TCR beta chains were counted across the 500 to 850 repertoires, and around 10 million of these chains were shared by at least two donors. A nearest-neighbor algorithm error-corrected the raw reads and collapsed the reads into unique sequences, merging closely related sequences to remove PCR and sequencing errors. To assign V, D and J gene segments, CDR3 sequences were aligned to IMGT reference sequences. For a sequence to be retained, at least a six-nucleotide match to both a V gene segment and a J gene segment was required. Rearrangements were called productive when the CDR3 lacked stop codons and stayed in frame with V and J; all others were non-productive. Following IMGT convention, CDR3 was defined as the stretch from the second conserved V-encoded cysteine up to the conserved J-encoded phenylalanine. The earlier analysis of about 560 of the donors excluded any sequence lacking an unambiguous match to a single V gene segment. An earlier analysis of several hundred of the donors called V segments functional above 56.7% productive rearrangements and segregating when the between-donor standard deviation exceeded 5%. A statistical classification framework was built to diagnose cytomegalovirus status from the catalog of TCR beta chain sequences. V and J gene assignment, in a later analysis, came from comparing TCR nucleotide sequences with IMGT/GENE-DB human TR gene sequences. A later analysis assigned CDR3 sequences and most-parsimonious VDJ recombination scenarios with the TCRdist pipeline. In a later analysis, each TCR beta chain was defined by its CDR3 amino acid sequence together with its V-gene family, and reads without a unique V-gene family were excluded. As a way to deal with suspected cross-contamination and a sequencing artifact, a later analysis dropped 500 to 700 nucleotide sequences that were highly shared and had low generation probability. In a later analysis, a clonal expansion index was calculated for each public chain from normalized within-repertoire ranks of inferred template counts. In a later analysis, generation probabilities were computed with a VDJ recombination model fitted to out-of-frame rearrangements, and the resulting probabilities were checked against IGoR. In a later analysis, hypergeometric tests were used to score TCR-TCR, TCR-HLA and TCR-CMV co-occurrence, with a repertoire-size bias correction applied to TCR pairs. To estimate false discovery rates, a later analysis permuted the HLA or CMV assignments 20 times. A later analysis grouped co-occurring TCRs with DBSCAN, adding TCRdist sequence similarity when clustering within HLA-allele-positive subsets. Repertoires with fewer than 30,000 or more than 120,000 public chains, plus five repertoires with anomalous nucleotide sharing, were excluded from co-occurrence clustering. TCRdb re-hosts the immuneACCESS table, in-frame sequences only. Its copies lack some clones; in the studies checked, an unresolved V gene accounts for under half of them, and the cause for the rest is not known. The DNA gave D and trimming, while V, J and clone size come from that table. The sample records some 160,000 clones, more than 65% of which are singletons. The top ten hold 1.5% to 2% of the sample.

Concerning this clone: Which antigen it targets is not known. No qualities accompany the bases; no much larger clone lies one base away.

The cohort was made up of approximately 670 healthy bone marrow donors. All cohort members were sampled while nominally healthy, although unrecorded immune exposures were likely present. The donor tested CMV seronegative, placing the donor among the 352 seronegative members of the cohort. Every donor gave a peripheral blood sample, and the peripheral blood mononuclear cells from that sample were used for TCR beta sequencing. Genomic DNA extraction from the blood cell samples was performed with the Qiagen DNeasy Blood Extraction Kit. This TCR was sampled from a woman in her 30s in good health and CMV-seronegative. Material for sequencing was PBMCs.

The CDR3 reads CASSLDGRADQPQHF. The sequenced DNA is TGTGCCAGCAGCTTAGATGGCAGGGCAGATCAGCCCCAGCATTTT. The chain was built from TRBV7-9 and TRBJ1-5; the best D guess is TRBD1, with 5 bases matching. Measured from the cysteine to the phenylalanine, the CDR3 is 15 residues long. Only CDR3 DNA is held: 45 bases, read in frame from base 1. The germline ends are 12 bases apart after V is trimmed by 1 base and J by 5 bases. The germline V gene (reference sequence) specifies SEHNR as CDR1 and FQNEAQ as CDR2.